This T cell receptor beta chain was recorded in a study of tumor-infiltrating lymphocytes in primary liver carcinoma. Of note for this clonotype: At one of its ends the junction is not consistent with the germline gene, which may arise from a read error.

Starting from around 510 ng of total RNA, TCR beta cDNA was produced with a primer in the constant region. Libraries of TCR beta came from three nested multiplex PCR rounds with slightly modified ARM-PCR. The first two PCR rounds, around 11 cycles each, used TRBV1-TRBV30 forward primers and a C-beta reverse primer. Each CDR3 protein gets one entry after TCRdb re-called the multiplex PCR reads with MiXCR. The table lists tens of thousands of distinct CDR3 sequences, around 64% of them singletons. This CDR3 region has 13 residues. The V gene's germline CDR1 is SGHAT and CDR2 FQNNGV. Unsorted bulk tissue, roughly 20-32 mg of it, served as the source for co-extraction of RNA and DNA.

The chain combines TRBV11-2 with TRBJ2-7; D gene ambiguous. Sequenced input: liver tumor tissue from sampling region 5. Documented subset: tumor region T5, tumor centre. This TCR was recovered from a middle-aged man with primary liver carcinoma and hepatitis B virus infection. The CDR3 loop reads CTSNLSELASQYF. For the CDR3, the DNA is TGTACCAGCAACTTAAGTGAGCTGGCGTCGCAGTACTTC.